These T cell receptor beta chains were read from a single sample in a study of control samples from healthy donors and cancer patients. The protocol was immunoSEQ multiplex PCR, while the TCRdb copy is restricted to in-frame clones and leaves out a portion. The sample holds around 130,000 clones, 70% to 90% seen once. Material for sequencing was blood. These receptors were obtained from a man between 50 and 59 years old in good health. The conserved cysteine and the conserved F or W are not part of the CDR3 here.

TRBJ1-2 TRBV6-1 ASSEAGAKLYGYT
TRBJ2-7 TRBV9 ASSPAGTSGLSYEQY
TRBJ2-7 TRBV27 ASSSGSGQGRDEQY
TRBJ2-2 TRBV29-1 SVTGQGSGELF
TRBJ2-6 TRBV12-5 ASGLGQGSSGANVLT
TRBJ2-5 TRBV14 ASSQDLEETQY
TRBJ2-7 TRBV10-3 AISSTDSYEQY
TRBJ2-5 TRBV14 ASSQRGRQETQY
TRBJ1-1 TRBV5-6 ASSAYWPMNTEAF
TRBJ1-5 TRBV12-3/TRBV12-4 ASSPGPYQPQH
TRBJ1-2 TRBV2 ASRTGQVNYGYT
TRBJ2-7 TRBV7-2 ASSLGQGRYEQY
TRBJ1-1 TRBV12-3/TRBV12-4 ASRITGSYQAF
TRBJ2-3 TRBV24-1 ATSDRSDPSGTDTQY
TRBJ2-2 TRBV7-7 ASRPPGGNTGELF
TRBJ1-3 TRBV9 ASSVGTGSSGNTIY
TRBJ1-3 TRBV18 ASSPVVRSGNTIY
TRBJ1-4 TRBV4-1 ARSRQGAPNEKLF
TRBJ1-5 TRBV10-3 AISELPVSNQPQH
TRBJ2-7 TRBV9 ASSVGLGQPPYEQY
TRBJ1-2 TRBV6-5 ASSPTGGGLGYT
TRBJ1-2 TRBV7-9 ASSLGQGFTEDGYT